The T cell receptor (beta chain) described here comes from a study of T cell responses to AZD1222 COVID-19 vaccine. Study-level points and caveats: Among spike-specific TCRs, nearly half reportedly target unmutated variant regions.

The protocol was immunoSEQ multiplex PCR, while the TCRdb copy is restricted to in-frame clones and leaves out a portion. The data show about 40,000 clones, about 90% seen once. The CDR3 loop spans 16 amino acids. Germline V gives CDR1 SGHKS, CDR2 YYEKEE (reference sequence). V lost 4 bases and J lost 2, with 17 bases in between. A note on this clone: Its antigen is as yet unknown.

J is TRBJ2-3 and V is TRBV5-5, with D possibly matching TRBD2 (5 bases). The clonotype comes from an adult who received the MenACWY meningococcal vaccine as a control. Sequenced material: peripheral blood, taken 28 days after the second dose of the MenACWY control vaccine. The chain's CDR3 is CASSQRVVGDTDTQYF. Here the CDR3 DNA reads TGTGCCAGCAGCCAGCGTGTGGTGGGAGACACAGATACGCAGTATTTT.